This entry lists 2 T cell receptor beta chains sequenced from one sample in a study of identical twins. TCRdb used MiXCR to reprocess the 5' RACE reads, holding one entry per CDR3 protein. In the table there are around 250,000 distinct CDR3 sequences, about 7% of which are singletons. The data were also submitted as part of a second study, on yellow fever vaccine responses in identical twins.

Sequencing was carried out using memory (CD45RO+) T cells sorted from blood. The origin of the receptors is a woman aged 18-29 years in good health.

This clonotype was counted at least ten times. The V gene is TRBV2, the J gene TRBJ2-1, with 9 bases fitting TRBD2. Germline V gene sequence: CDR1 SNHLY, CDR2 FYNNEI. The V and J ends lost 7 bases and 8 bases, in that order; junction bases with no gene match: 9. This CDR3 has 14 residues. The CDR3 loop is CASNMRGGGYEQFF. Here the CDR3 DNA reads TGTGCCAGCAATATGCGGGGGGGCGGCTATGAGCAGTTCTTC.

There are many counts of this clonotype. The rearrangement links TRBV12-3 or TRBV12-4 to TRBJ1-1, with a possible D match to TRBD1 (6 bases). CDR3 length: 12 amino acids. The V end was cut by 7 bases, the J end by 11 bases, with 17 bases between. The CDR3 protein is CASTPGQHMAFF. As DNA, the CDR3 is TGTGCCAGCACCCCGGGACAACATATGGCTTTCTTT.